This T cell receptor beta chain was found in a study of shared clonotypes between healthy human individuals. Overall study results and limits: Donor scarcity curtailed the genetic and exposure-history diversity represented herein.

Sorted-subset replicate PCR reactions contained approximately 190 ng DNA, corresponding to some 29,000 T cell genomes. TCRdb keeps only in-frame clones here, not all; method: immunoSEQ multiplex PCR. The sample includes approximately 2.5 million clones, approximately 94% of them seen just once. Details on this clone: Its specificity is not known. Other DNA variants within this sample encode the same CDR3.

The V and J ends lost 3 bases and 4 bases respectively, with 9 bases between them. The CDR3 has 13 residues. Germline lookup yields CDR1 SGHAT and CDR2 FQNNGV. It was into CD45RA+ naive and CD45RA-negative memory subsets that the CD4+ cells were split. The specimen sequenced was naive CD4+ T cells sorted from blood. Subset of the sample: CD45RA+ positively selected. This chain joins TRBV11-2 and TRBJ2-5; D is unclear. This receptor was obtained from a man younger than 35 in good health. CDR3 residues: CASSFGDGETQYF. In nucleotides, the CDR3 is TGTGCCAGCAGCTTTGGAGATGGAGAGACCCAGTACTTC.